The clone carrying this TCR beta chain was picked up many times. The antigen is undetermined. MiXCR, applied by TCRdb to the 5' RACE reads, yields one record per CDR3 protein. The profile shows fewer than 250,000 distinct CDR3 sequences, about 10% of them singletons. This record belongs to a study of CD8 T cells in ankylosing spondylitis. Overall study findings and caveats: Within ankylosing spondylitis blood, a TCR beta motif made up of seven to nine highly homologous variants appeared to be characteristic. As reported, disease-linked clones showed significant enrichment in matched ankylosing spondylitis synovial fluid.

Germline trimming cut 7 bases from V and 5 bases from J; bases unmatched to any gene: 8. This CDR3 comprises 13 residues. From germline, CDR1 is LGHDT and CDR2 YNNKEL (reference sequence). The source material was blood, either unsorted or a sorted T cell fraction (not recorded which). The TCR was taken from a male donor with ankylosing spondylitis or in good health (not recorded which). The chain recombines TRBV3-1 with TRBJ2-7; TRBD1 agrees at 7 bases. The CDR3 sequence: CASKDRVGDEQYF. The CDR3 DNA is TGTGCCAGCAAAGACAGGGTAGGCGACGAGCAGTACTTC.